This T cell receptor beta chain was observed in a study of blood T cells in healthy people across ages. Drawn from each donor were 8.5 to 10 milliliters of peripheral blood. A sample-barcoded 5' primer and a J-beta primer mix were used in a second PCR of roughly 7 to 12 cycles. In TCRdb, the 5' RACE reads were re-called with MiXCR into one record per CDR3 protein. This repertoire shows 760,000 or so distinct CDR3 sequences, just under 25% found once; its top ten account for 9.4%. The sample holds a few counts of this clonotype. The same sample was also used in a study of T cells of mothers and their children. From that paper: Every mother supplied over 9 million TCR beta CDR3 reads and every child some 2.7 million.

Sequencing was performed on blood. This clonotype was sampled from a boy aged 5-17 years in good health.

The CDR3 loop is CASSSPGQGGYEQYF. CDR3 nucleotides: TGTGCCAGCAGCTCCCCAGGGCAGGGCGGCTACGAGCAGTACTTC. V usage is TRBV7-9 and J usage is TRBJ2-7; maybe TRBD1 (5 bases). The CDR3 is made up of 15 amino acids. Trimming stripped 4 bases from V and 3 bases from J, with 16 bases between. CDR1 and CDR2 from the germline V gene are SEHNR and FQNEAQ (reference sequence).